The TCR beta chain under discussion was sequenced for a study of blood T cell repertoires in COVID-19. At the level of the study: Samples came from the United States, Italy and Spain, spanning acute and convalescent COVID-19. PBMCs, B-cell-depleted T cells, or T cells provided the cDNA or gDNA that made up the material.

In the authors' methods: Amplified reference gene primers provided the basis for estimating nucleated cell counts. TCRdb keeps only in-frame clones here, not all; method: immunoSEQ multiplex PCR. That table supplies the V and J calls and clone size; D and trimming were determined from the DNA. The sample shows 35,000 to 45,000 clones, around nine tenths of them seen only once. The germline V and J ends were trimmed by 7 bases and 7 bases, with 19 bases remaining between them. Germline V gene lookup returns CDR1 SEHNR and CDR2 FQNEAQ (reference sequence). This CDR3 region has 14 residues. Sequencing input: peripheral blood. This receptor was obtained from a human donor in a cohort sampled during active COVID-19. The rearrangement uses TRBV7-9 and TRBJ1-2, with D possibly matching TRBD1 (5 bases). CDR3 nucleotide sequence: TGTGCCAGCACCTCCGTGGAGGGGCGAGTTGGCTACACCTTC. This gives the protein CASTSVEGRVGYTF. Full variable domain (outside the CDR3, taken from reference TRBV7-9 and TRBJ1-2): DTGVSQNPRHKITKRGQNVTFRCDPISEHNRLYWYRQTLGQGPEFLTYFQNEAQLEKSRLLSDRFSAERPKGSFSTLEIQRTEQGDSAMYLCASTSVEGRVGYTFGSGTRLTVV.